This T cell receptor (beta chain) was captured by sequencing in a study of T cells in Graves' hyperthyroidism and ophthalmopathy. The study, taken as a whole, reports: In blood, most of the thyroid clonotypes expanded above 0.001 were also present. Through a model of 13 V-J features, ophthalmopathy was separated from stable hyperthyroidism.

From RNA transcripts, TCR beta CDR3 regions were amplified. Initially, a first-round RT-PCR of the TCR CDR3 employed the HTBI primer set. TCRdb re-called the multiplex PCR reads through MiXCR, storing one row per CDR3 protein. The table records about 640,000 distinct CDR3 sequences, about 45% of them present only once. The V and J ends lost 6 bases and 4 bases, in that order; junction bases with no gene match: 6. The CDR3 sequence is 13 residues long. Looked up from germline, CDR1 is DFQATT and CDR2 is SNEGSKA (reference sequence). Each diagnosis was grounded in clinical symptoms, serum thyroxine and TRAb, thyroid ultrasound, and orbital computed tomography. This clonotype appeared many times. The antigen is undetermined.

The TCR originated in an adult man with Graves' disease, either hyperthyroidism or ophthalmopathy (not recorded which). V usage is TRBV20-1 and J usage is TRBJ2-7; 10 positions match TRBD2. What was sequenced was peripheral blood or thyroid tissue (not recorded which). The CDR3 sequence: CSAKPGLAYEQYF. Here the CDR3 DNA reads TGCAGTGCGAAACCGGGACTAGCGTACGAGCAGTACTTC.